This record looks at one TCR beta chain sequence and its context. Antigen unknown. Template material for amplifying TCR beta CDR3 regions consisted of RNA transcripts. TCR CDR3 regions were first amplified by RT-PCR with HTBI primers. TCRdb re-called the multiplex PCR reads with MiXCR, one entry per CDR3 protein. The sample includes 690,000 or so distinct CDR3 sequences, around a sixth of them seen just once. With 4 bases clipped from V and 3 bases from J, the junction kept 6 bases outside the gene matches. Germline V gene sequence: CDR1 SGHNT, CDR2 YYREEE (reference sequence). The CDR3 consists of 15 residues. At first hyperthyroidism diagnosis, before any ophthalmopathy symptoms, the blood sample was collected. Fresh peripheral blood, around 9.5 ml, yielded the PBMCs. This sample stems from a study of T cells in Graves' hyperthyroidism and ophthalmopathy. Notes on the study in general: Most clonotypes expanded in the thyroid (above 0.001) were also present in blood. The model identified upcoming ophthalmopathy a median approximately six months ahead of onset.

The source is a woman in her forties or fifties with Graves' hyperthyroidism that later progressed to Graves' ophthalmopathy. The chain recombines TRBV5-4 with TRBJ1-3; 8 nucleotides agree with TRBD1. Material for sequencing was blood. The CDR3 reads CASSPGQGGGNTIYF. Written as DNA, the CDR3 is TGTGCCAGCAGCCCAGGACAGGGCGGTGGAAACACCATATATTTT.